This T cell receptor (beta chain) was documented in a study of T cell responses to AZD1222 COVID-19 vaccine (dated by TCRdb to the early 2020s). Context from the whole study: Because spike-specific TCR depth and breadth did not differ between the two schedules, AZD1222 recipients who got a second dose at roughly 4 weeks were pooled with those who got a second dose at roughly 12 weeks. A total of over 230 trial participants underwent TCR sequencing, of whom around 200 received two doses of AZD1222 and approximately 25 received two doses of the MenACWY control vaccine. Trial participants were enrolled into age subgroups of 18-55, 56-69 and 70-plus years, which contained approximately 150, 28 and 58 TCR-sequenced participants, respectively. Results and caveats for the whole study, not just this receptor: Only five to seven AZD1222 recipients were SARS-CoV-2 seropositive at baseline, limiting conclusions about previously exposed vaccinees. Reportedly, almost half of the unique spike-specific TCRs recognized epitopes lying outside the regions that are mutated in the B.1.351 and B.1.1.7 variants. The 56-69-year group was small, and its depth increase did not reach significance, likely because of low power. A significant rise in spike-specific TCR breadth and depth was observed after two AZD1222 doses relative to day 0 and relative to MenACWY recipients. Most participants were white British and females outnumbered males, and the authors suggested that clonal diversity may have been underestimated. No day 14 peak-response samples were available, so repertoires were characterized only after the peak T cell response. The vaccine-associated CD4 TCRs covered the entire spike protein, and the dominant responses fell in regions 160-218 and 743-854.

The CDR3 regions of human TCRbeta chains were subjected to immunosequencing. As for how the authors treated the data: Repertoire TCRs were matched against a reference library of SARS-CoV-2-specific TCRs generated with the MIRA antigen-specificity platform. Breadth was defined as the fraction of unique TCRs that were SARS-CoV-2-associated, and depth was defined as the fraction of total T cells that were SARS-CoV-2-associated. Using the MIRA data, every spike-specific TCR was mapped to the spike region that the TCR reacted to and assigned to either a CD4 or a CD8 class. Log10-transformed breadth and depth values were compared by one-way ANOVA with Sidak's multiple comparisons tests. Drawn from immuneACCESS, this table holds only the in-frame rearrangements with V and J called that TCRdb kept. Clones are partly lost; checked studies trace under half to an unresolved V gene and leave the rest unexplained. V and J calls and clone size follow that table, whereas D and trimming were derived from the DNA. This sample is represented by about 97,000 clones; roughly 91% of them were singletons. The ten largest make up 6.5% to 8% of the sample.

CDR1 and CDR2 (SGHAT, FQDESV) derive from the germline V gene (reference sequence). V and J lose 3 bases and 7 bases, and a span of 15 bases separates them. The CDR3 runs 14 amino acids, cysteine and phenylalanine included. Solely the CDR3 DNA is kept, with 42 bases framed from the first base. Turning to this clone: Its target antigen remains unknown. No per-base quality is available; no much larger clone lies one base away.

The time point label, read with the paper, signifies: baseline before first vaccination. The vaccinee samples were drawn from two UK trials, COV001 and COV002, one of which was a single-blind randomized controlled phase 2/3 trial testing AZD1222 (ChAdOx1 nCoV-19) in healthy adults. Trial participant PBMC samples were collected at day 0 and day 28 after the second dose for TCRbeta chain sequencing. The source of this sequence is an adult in good health. The sample here was peripheral blood, taken on day 0 of AZD1222 vaccination. The chain couples TRBV11-1 to TRBJ2-5; TRBD2 is perhaps the D gene, given 6 matching bases. The CDR3 protein is CASSFVPQAGTQYF. The DNA is as follows: TGTGCCAGCAGCTTTGTCCCCCAAGCGGGGACCCAGTACTTC.